A single sample is the source of the 21 T cell receptor beta chains below, sequenced in a study of T-cell reconstitution after alpha-beta-depleted transplantation in children. Unique molecular identifiers featured in how the TCRbeta library was prepared. Using its own MiXCR run on the PCR reads, TCRdb lists one record per CDR3 protein. Of 780,000 or so distinct CDR3 sequences in the sample, roughly 15% were seen once. The source material was PBMCs, mostly from graft donor cells, sampled 360 days after TCRalphabeta/CD19-depleted stem cell transplant. All receptors come from a male patient younger than 18 who had a stem cell transplant for acute lymphoblastic leukemia, so the T cells may come from the graft donor.

As concerns this clonotype: A much larger clone differs by one base, so this may be a read error. CDR3 nucleotide sequence: TGTGCCAGCAGCCCAACTAGTGCCAGGGAGCTGTTTTTT. Its protein product is CASSPTSARELFF. The chain joins TRBV12-3 or TRBV12-4 to TRBJ2-2, with D tentatively TRBD2 (5 bases). The CDR3 covers 13 residues. The V and J ends lost 6 bases and 9 bases respectively, with 14 bases between them.

This clonotype appeared a few times. CDR3 coding DNA: TGCGCCAGCAGCCAGCCCAGGGTGGGCACTGAAGCTTTCTTT. This gives the protein CASSQPRVGTEAFF. The rearrangement joins TRBV4-1 to TRBJ1-1, with a weak D call TRBD1 (5 bases). CDR3 length equals 14 residues. Trimming left V 3 bases short and J 4 bases short, with 12 bases between. CDR1 is MGHRA and CDR2 is YSYEKL in the germline V gene.

The CDR3: CASSLGSAKQFF. The CDR3 DNA follows: TGTGCCAGCAGCTTAGGGAGCGCCAAGCAGTTCTTC. The chain is built from TRBV7-2 and TRBJ2-1; D unclear. The CDR3 consists of 12 residues. Germline CDR1 and CDR2: SGHTA and FQGNSA. The ends were cut back, 1 base at V and 11 bases at J, with 9 bases in the middle.

The chain uses TRBV5-1 and TRBJ2-5; D ambiguous. V lost 0 bases, J lost 1 base, and 10 bases lay in between. Germline CDR1 reads SGHRS; CDR2 reads YFSETQ. The CDR3 totals 15 residues. This CDR3 is CASSLAGQVQETQYF. The CDR3 nucleotides read TGCGCCAGCAGCTTGGCCGGGCAGGTCCAAGAGACCCAGTACTTC.

J is TRBJ1-1 and V is TRBV12-3 or TRBV12-4; TRBD1 agrees at 8 bases. This CDR3 is built from 14 residues. V shed 7 bases and J 1 base; nucleotides not matched to a gene: 5. This CDR3 is CASTLGQGNTEAFF. Written as DNA, the CDR3 is TGTGCCAGCACCCTAGGACAGGGGAACACTGAAGCTTTCTTT.

This chain uses TRBV3-1 with TRBJ2-5; weak D call: TRBD1 (5 bases). This CDR3 comprises 13 residues. In germline, CDR1 is LGHDT, CDR2 YNNKEL (reference sequence). Trimming took 3 bases from V and 9 from J, leaving 14 bases between them. The CDR3 DNA sequence: TGTGCCAGCAGCCAGAGACAGCAGGGTCCCCAGTACTTC. Protein: CASSQRQQGPQYF.

This chain links TRBV5-1 with TRBJ1-1; D not resolved. Trimming pared 4 bases from V and 5 bases from J, leaving 12 bases between. CDR1 is SGHRS, CDR2 YFSETQ, per germline. The CDR3 has 13 amino acids. The CDR3 bases are TGCGCCAGCAGCATTCCCTTGGGGACTGAAGCTTTCTTT. This encodes CASSIPLGTEAFF.

This clonotype showed up just a few times. V is TRBV24-1 and J is TRBJ2-1; no reliable D call. The length of the CDR3 is 15 residues. Germline CDR1 reads KGHDR; CDR2 reads SFDVKD. The V end lost 0 bases, the J end lost 9 bases, and 14 bases lay between the germline ends. CDR3 region: CATSDLASPSGEQFF. CDR3 nucleotide sequence: TGTGCCACCAGTGATTTGGCGAGTCCTTCGGGTGAGCAGTTCTTC.

The chain recombines TRBV7-3 with TRBJ2-7; D call uncertain. The CDR3 is made up of 15 amino acids. Germline V gene lookup returns CDR1 SGHTA and CDR2 FQGTGA. V lost 3 bases to trimming and J lost 0 bases, with 12 bases between them. CDR3 sequence (DNA): TGTGCCAGCAGCTTGGAGAGTATCGGCTCCTACGAGCAGTACTTC. Amino acids: CASSLESIGSYEQYF.

V usage is TRBV11-1 and J usage is TRBJ1-1, with TRBD1 matching over 8 bases. This CDR3 is 18 amino acids long. Germline CDR1 is SGHAT and CDR2 is FQDESV (reference sequence). Trimming took 3 bases from V and 4 from J; bases not matched to a gene: 16. The CDR3, as DNA: TGTGCCAGCAGCTTCAGATCGTTGGGGCAGGGGGCCCGCACTGAAGCTTTCTTT. This translates into CASSFRSLGQGARTEAFF.

This clonotype was counted a few times. This chain connects TRBV11-2 to TRBJ2-7, with D possibly being TRBD2 (5 bases). Germline V CDR1 and CDR2: SGHAT, FQNNGV. V lost 0 bases to trimming and J lost 2 bases, with 11 bases between them. The CDR3 has 15 amino acids. The CDR3 region has the DNA TGTGCCAGCAGCTTAGAGATAGCGCCCGCCTACGAGCAGTACTTC. Translated: CASSLEIAPAYEQYF.

The chain uses TRBV12-3 or TRBV12-4 and TRBJ1-1; 7 bases agree with TRBD1. V shed 6 bases and J 10 bases; nucleotides not matched to a gene: 8. This CDR3 comprises 12 residues. The CDR3 region is CASRDLTGVAFF. CDR3 nucleotides: TGTGCCAGCAGAGACCTCACAGGGGTAGCTTTCTTT.

The chain is built from TRBV12-3 or TRBV12-4 and TRBJ2-7; D may be TRBD1 (6 bases). Trimming took off 2 bases at V and 4 bases at J, with 18 bases between the two ends. The CDR3 consists of 16 residues. The CDR3 DNA reads as TGTGCCAGCAGTTTAAACCCAGGGGCCTTAGTGTACGAGCAGTACTTC. It is translated as CASSLNPGALVYEQYF.

The V call is TRBV2, the J call TRBJ1-5; D is uncertain. This CDR3 region has 14 residues. The germline V gene encodes CDR1 SNHLY and CDR2 FYNNEI. V lost 5 bases and J lost 1, with 9 bases in between. CDR3 sequence: CASSSETSNQPQHF. The DNA of the CDR3 is TGTGCCAGCAGTTCGGAGACGAGCAATCAGCCCCAGCATTTT.

This chain links TRBV19 with TRBJ2-1; D perhaps matches TRBD2 (5 bases). The germline gives CDR1 LNHDA, CDR2 SQIVND (reference sequence). The CDR3 length is 13 residues. V lost 3 bases and J lost 9, with 12 bases in between. CDR3 amino acids: CASSMWRAGEQFF. The DNA of the CDR3 is TGTGCCAGTAGTATGTGGCGGGCGGGTGAGCAGTTCTTC.

The V call is TRBV12-3 or TRBV12-4, the J call TRBJ1-5; D is unresolved. The ends were cut back, 3 bases at V and 4 bases at J, with 7 bases in the middle. The CDR3 runs 13 residues. CDR3 sequence: CASSFPGNQPQHF. The DNA for the CDR3 is TGTGCCAGCAGTTTCCCGGGGAATCAGCCCCAGCATTTT.

As concerns this clonotype: Just one base apart from a much larger clone, this may be a read error. This chain uses TRBV7-8 with TRBJ2-3; no clear D. The CDR3 runs 16 residues. Germline V CDR1 and CDR2: SGHVS, FQNEAQ. The DNA of the CDR3 is TGTGCCGGCAGCTTAGATTCCGGGCTAGTCACAGATACGCAGTATTTT. It codes for CAGSLDSGLVTDTQYF.

V and J are TRBV3-1 and TRBJ2-1, with D tentatively TRBD2 (5 bases). Trimming pared 2 bases from V and 6 bases from J, leaving 8 bases between. Germline V lookup: CDR1 LGHDT, CDR2 YNNKEL (reference sequence). The CDR3 loop spans 13 amino acids. The CDR3 DNA sequence: TGTGCCAGCAGCCAAAGGACTGTCAATGAGCAGTTCTTC. Translation gives CASSQRTVNEQFF.

The rearrangement uses TRBV7-9 and TRBJ1-1, with D unresolved. Trimming stripped 1 base from V and 0 bases from J, with 6 bases between. The CDR3 loop spans 14 amino acids. CDR1 is SEHNR and CDR2 is FQNEAQ in the germline V gene (reference sequence). This CDR3 reads CASSLEVMNTEAFF. The CDR3 region has the DNA TGTGCCAGCAGCTTAGAAGTCATGAACACTGAAGCTTTCTTT.

V and J are TRBV7-3 and TRBJ2-2, with 7 bases fitting TRBD2. The CDR3 is made up of 18 amino acids. CDR1 is SGHTA and CDR2 is FQGTGA in the germline V gene. Trimming took 3 bases from V and 0 from J; bases not matched to a gene: 10. The CDR3: CASSLGGGEAANTGELFF. The CDR3 DNA sequence: TGTGCCAGCAGCTTGGGGGGGGGAGAGGCAGCGAACACCGGGGAGCTGTTTTTT. Based on the CDR3 plus reference TRBV7-3 and TRBJ2-2, the full variable domain is GAGVSQTPSNKVTEKGKYVELRCDPISGHTALYWYRQSLGQGPEFLIYFQGTGAADDSGLPNDRFFAVRPEGSVSTLKIQRTERGDSAVYLCASSLGGGEAANTGELFFGEGSRLTVL.

The chain is built from TRBV7-9 and TRBJ2-1; 9 bases match TRBD2. CDR3 length equals 17 residues. Germline values: CDR1 SEHNR, CDR2 FQNEAQ (reference sequence). V shed 2 bases and J 9 bases; nucleotides not matched to a gene: 14. Here the CDR3 DNA reads TGTGCCAGCAGCTTAAATGCGCGCGGACTAGCGTCGGGTGAGCAGTTCTTC. Protein product: CASSLNARGLASGEQFF.